This T cell receptor (beta chain) comes out of a study of CD8 T cells in ankylosing spondylitis. General study points: Matched ankylosing spondylitis synovial fluid reportedly showed significant enrichment of disease-linked clones. CD8+ by phenotype, disease-linked clones were relatively rare in peripheral blood.

Via MiXCR, TCRdb re-called the 5' RACE reads, giving one row per CDR3 protein. The sample contains some 30,000 distinct CDR3 sequences, 14% of which appear only once. CDR3 length equals 15 residues. V was trimmed by 3 bases and J by 3 bases, leaving 14 bases between them. Germline CDR1 is DFQATT and CDR2 is SNEGSKA (reference sequence). With regard to this clonotype: Its antigen remains unknown.

The V call is TRBV20-1, the J call TRBJ2-2; the D gene is possibly TRBD2 (5 bases). This sequence was found in a male donor with ankylosing spondylitis or in good health (not recorded which). The sample was blood. The CDR3 region is CSASPAGGDTGELFF. DNA of the CDR3: TGCAGTGCTAGTCCCGCGGGCGGAGACACCGGGGAGCTGTTTTTT.